Given below is one T cell receptor (beta chain) in context. Antigen: not known. Profiling relied on immunoSEQ multiplex PCR, and the TCRdb table lists in-frame clones only, not all of them. The sample lists roughly 60,000 clones, about 90% occurring once. This specimen belongs to a study of OX40 agonist ivuxolimab in advanced cancers. Overall study context: An agonistic human IgG2 monoclonal antibody against OX40 (CD134) was given.

This CDR3 comprises 13 residues. With 4 bases removed from V and 2 bases from J, the gap between germline ends came to 8 bases. CDR1 and CDR2 (germline): LNHDA, SQIVND (reference sequence). Overall study findings and caveats: Both CD4+ and CD8+ T cell populations in blood had undergone clonal expansion by week 6 at 0.1 to 3.0 mg/kg.

The V call is TRBV19, the J call TRBJ1-2, with D unresolved. This clonotype was sampled from an adult with an advanced solid tumor such as melanoma, head and neck, liver or kidney cancer. The source was CD4+ or CD8+ T cells sorted from blood, collected in a trial of the OX40 agonist ivuxolimab. The CDR3 DNA follows: TGTGCCAGTAGTAAGGCCGTCAACTATGGCTACACCTTC. Protein: CASSKAVNYGYTF.